Listed here are 20 T cell receptor beta chains from one sample, sequenced in a study of T cell responses to AZD1222 COVID-19 vaccine. Method: immunoSEQ multiplex PCR; TCRdb's copy keeps in-frame clones and lacks some. In the table there are around 25,000 clones, roughly 87% of which are singletons. Material: peripheral blood, obtained 28 days after the second AZD1222 dose. The receptors derive from an adult who received the AZD1222 COVID-19 vaccine.

This chain links TRBV29-1 with TRBJ2-5; the D is unclear. CDR1 is SQVTM and CDR2 is ANQGSEA in the germline V gene. V lost 1 base and J 7 bases, leaving 7 bases between the germline ends. The CDR3 is made up of 11 amino acids. Here the CDR3 reads CSVEGPGTQYF. The CDR3 DNA reads as TGCAGCGTTGAAGGACCAGGGACCCAGTACTTC.

The rearrangement links TRBV28 to TRBJ1-1; D call uncertain. V lost 2 bases and J 1 base, leaving 8 bases between the germline ends. Germline CDR1 MDHEN, CDR2 SYDVKM. The CDR3 loop spans 14 amino acids. CDR3 nucleotide sequence: TGTGCCAGCAGTTTAATGACTACGAACACTGAAGCTTTCTTT. Translated: CASSLMTTNTEAFF.

The chain is built from TRBV10-1 and TRBJ2-1; D unclear. Trimming pared 3 bases from V and 1 base from J, leaving 13 bases between. This CDR3 is built from 16 residues. Germline-derived CDR1 and CDR2 are WNHNN and SYGVQD (reference sequence). CDR3 loop: CASSEFRALSYNEQFF. The CDR3 DNA sequence: TGCGCCAGCAGTGAATTTAGGGCCTTATCCTACAATGAGCAGTTCTTC.

This rearrangement joins TRBV5-5 to TRBJ1-5; tentative D call: TRBD1 (6 bases). CDR3 length: 16 amino acids. Germline V gene lookup returns CDR1 SGHKS and CDR2 YYEKEE (reference sequence). Deletions cut 3 bases from V and 4 bases from J, with 17 bases between. CDR3 loop: CASSWDGGRVNQPQHF. As DNA, the CDR3 is TGTGCCAGCAGCTGGGACGGGGGGCGGGTAAATCAGCCCCAGCATTTT.

This chain links TRBV11-2 with TRBJ2-7; 7 nucleotides agree with TRBD2. The trim removed 4 bases at V and 4 bases at J, leaving 4 bases unmatched. Germline CDR1 and CDR2: SGHAT and FQNNGV. This CDR3 has 13 residues. The CDR3 protein is CASSSSGGYEQYF. Written as DNA, the CDR3 is TGTGCCAGCAGCTCCTCGGGGGGATACGAGCAGTACTTC.

This clone was picked up one time. The chain carries TRBV29-1 and TRBJ1-2; no clear D. The V end lost 0 bases, the J end lost 0 bases, and 2 bases lay between the germline ends. Germline V gene data show CDR1 as SQVTM and CDR2 as ANQGSEA. The length of the CDR3 is 12 residues. This CDR3 reads CSVEDANYGYTF. The CDR3 bases are TGCAGCGTTGAAGATGCTAACTATGGCTACACCTTC.

The V and J genes are TRBV11-2 and TRBJ2-1; TRBD2 agrees at 10 bases. This CDR3 comprises 16 residues. Unmatched junction bases numbered 8, after V lost 5 bases and J lost 4 bases. The germline V gene has CDR1 SGHAT and CDR2 FQNNGV. In nucleotides, the CDR3 is TGTGCCAGCAGCCCCCGGCTAGCGGGGGTTTACAATGAGCAGTTCTTC. Translation: CASSPRLAGVYNEQFF.

The CDR3 loop is CASSLDRASYEQYF. The CDR3 nucleotides are TGTGCCAGCAGCTTGGACCGGGCCTCCTACGAGCAGTACTTC. This chain joins TRBV7-8 and TRBJ2-7; D not certain. V gave up 3 bases and J gave up 0 bases, with 9 bases separating them. CDR3 size: 14 residues. Germline V gives CDR1 SGHVS, CDR2 FQNEAQ.

The chain recombines TRBV9 with TRBJ2-2; TRBD1 matches at 7 bases. Trimming cost V 3 bases and J 0 bases; bases outside gene matches: 5. The CDR3 consists of 16 residues. CDR1 SGDLS and CDR2 YYNGEE come from the germline V gene. The DNA for the CDR3 is TGTGCCAGCAGCGCCAGGGACAGCTCGAACACCGGGGAGCTGTTTTTT. This sequence encodes CASSARDSSNTGELFF.

The chain joins TRBV7-9 to TRBJ2-2, with TRBD1 as a possible D gene (6 bases). The CDR3 spans 15 residues. Germline V CDR1 and CDR2: SEHNR, FQNEAQ (reference sequence). The V gene lost 6 bases and the J gene lost 2 bases, with 13 bases spanning the gap. The CDR3 DNA reads TGTGCCAGCAGTCAACCGGGACACAACACCGGGGAGCTGTTTTTT. The encoded protein is CASSQPGHNTGELFF.

V gene TRBV7-6 combines with J gene TRBJ1-6, with TRBD1 matching over 10 bases. From germline, CDR1 is SGHVS and CDR2 FNYEAQ. CDR3 length: 14 residues. Trimming removed 3 bases from V and 8 bases from J; junction bases left unmatched: 1. The CDR3 here is CASSLTGGDSPLHF. The CDR3 nucleotides are TGTGCCAGCAGCTTGACAGGGGGCGATTCACCCCTCCACTTT.

The V call is TRBV9, the J call TRBJ2-3; the match to TRBD2 covers 7 bases. The CDR3 runs 18 residues. Germline V CDR1 and CDR2: SGDLS, YYNGEE. V shed 4 bases, J shed 3 bases, and the junction held 17 bases outside the gene matches. The CDR3 here is CASSPRSGGREGTDTQYF. The CDR3 DNA reads as TGTGCCAGCAGCCCCCGGTCTGGCGGGAGAGAGGGGACAGATACGCAGTATTTT.

The chain recombines TRBV11-2 with TRBJ2-7; unclear D gene. Germline-derived CDR1 and CDR2 are SGHAT and FQNNGV. The CDR3 length is 12 residues. Trimming removed 1 base at V and 6 bases at J, with 7 bases between. The DNA of the CDR3 is TGTGCCAGCAGCTTAGTCCGTCGCGAGCAGTACTTC. Translated, it gives CASSLVRREQYF.

This chain links TRBV30 with TRBJ1-5; D gene uncertain. With 0 bases removed from V and 5 bases from J, the gap between germline ends came to 11 bases. From germline, CDR1 is GTSNPN and CDR2 SVGIG (reference sequence). This CDR3 is built from 14 residues. CDR3 in amino acids: CAWSVSGFHQPQHF. DNA of the CDR3: TGTGCCTGGAGTGTATCCGGGTTTCATCAGCCCCAGCATTTT.

Note on this clone: The junction and the germline gene differ at one end; a read error may be behind it. V gene TRBV28 combines with J gene TRBJ1-5; unclear D gene. Germline CDR1 reads MDHEN; CDR2 reads SYDVKM. The CDR3 consists of 14 residues. In nucleotides, the CDR3 is TGTACCAGCAGTTTGGGAGGAAGCAATCAGCCCCAGCATTTT. This translates into CTSSLGGSNQPQHF.

This chain uses TRBV29-1 with TRBJ2-3; TRBD2 aligns across 9 bases. This CDR3 comprises 14 residues. The germline V gene has CDR1 SQVTM and CDR2 ANQGSEA. J gave up 4 bases and V 5 bases, and 7 bases lay outside the gene matches. The CDR3 loop reads CSVNSGSRADTQYF. In DNA, the CDR3 is TGCAGCGTTAATAGCGGGAGCAGGGCAGATACGCAGTATTTT.

This clone was counted a single time. V and J are TRBV6-6 and TRBJ1-4, with D tentatively TRBD1 (6 bases). The CDR3 sequence is 15 residues long. Germline V gene data show CDR1 as MNHNY and CDR2 as SVGAGI (reference sequence). The V end was cut by 5 bases, the J end by 3 bases, with 13 bases between. CDR3 nucleotide sequence: TGTGCCAGCAGTCAACAGGGAGCGGCTAATGAAAAACTGTTTTTT. Protein sequence: CASSQQGAANEKLFF.

The CDR3 loop reads CASRGQGINTEAFF. CDR3 coding DNA: TGTGCCAGCAGGGGTCAGGGTATTAACACTGAAGCTTTCTTT. The V and J genes are TRBV28 and TRBJ1-1; possible D gene TRBD1, 5 bases. Deletions cut 6 bases from V and 2 bases from J, with 13 bases between. The CDR3 extends over 14 amino acids. CDR1 and CDR2 from the germline V gene are MDHEN and SYDVKM.

This rearrangement joins TRBV5-4 to TRBJ1-2; 7 bases are a match to TRBD1. CDR1 is SGHNT and CDR2 is YYREEE in the germline V gene (reference sequence). The CDR3 contains 13 residues. The V gene end was trimmed by 4 bases and the J gene end by 8 bases; junction bases not matched to a gene: 8. The CDR3 spells CASSLDRVQGYTF. The CDR3 coding sequence is TGTGCCAGCAGCCTAGACAGGGTTCAGGGCTACACCTTC.

The rearrangement joins TRBV5-1 to TRBJ1-1; no reliable D call. Trimming cost V 4 bases and J 6 bases, with 16 bases left between them. CDR3 length: 14 amino acids. The germline gives CDR1 SGHRS, CDR2 YFSETQ. This CDR3 is CASSDPSRDPEAFF. DNA for the CDR3: TGCGCCAGCAGCGACCCTTCCCGGGATCCTGAAGCTTTCTTT.